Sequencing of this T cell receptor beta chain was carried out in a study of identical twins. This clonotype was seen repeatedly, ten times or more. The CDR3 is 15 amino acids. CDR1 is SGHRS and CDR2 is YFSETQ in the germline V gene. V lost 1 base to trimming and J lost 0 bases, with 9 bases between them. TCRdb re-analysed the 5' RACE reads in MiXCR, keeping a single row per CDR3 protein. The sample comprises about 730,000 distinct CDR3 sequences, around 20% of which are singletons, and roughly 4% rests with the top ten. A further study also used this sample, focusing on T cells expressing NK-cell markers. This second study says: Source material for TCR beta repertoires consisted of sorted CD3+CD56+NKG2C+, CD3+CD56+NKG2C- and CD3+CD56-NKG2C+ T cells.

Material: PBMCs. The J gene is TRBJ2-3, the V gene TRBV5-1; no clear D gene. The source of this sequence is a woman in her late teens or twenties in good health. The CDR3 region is CASSLNTLSTDTQYF. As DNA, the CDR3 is TGCGCCAGCAGCTTGAACACCTTAAGCACAGATACGCAGTATTTT.